One and the same sample provided the 11 T cell receptor beta chains below, sequenced in a study of Ad26.COV2.S vaccination and SARS-CoV-2 variants. Treatment given: roughly 19 received Ad26.COV2.S at low or high dose, single or two shots; about 5 received placebo; per-sample allocation not given. Samples came from day 63 after the first vaccine or placebo injection. The table came from immunoSEQ multiplex PCR; TCRdb's copy has only in-frame clones and leaves some out. Of roughly 300,000 clones in the sample, about 89% were seen once. The sequenced sample was peripheral blood, obtained in a trial of Ad26.COV2.S vaccine versus placebo. The origin of the receptors is a person aged 18-60 years who received the Ad26.COV2.S COVID-19 vaccine or a placebo.

This clone occurred a few times. This chain joins TRBV2 and TRBJ1-2, with TRBD1 as a possible D gene (6 bases). The CDR3 covers 14 residues. Germline V lookup: CDR1 SNHLY, CDR2 FYNNEI. Trimming left V 2 bases short and J 8 bases short, with 15 bases between. The CDR3: CASSELQGISGYTF. The CDR3 region has the DNA TGTGCCAGCAGTGAACTCCAGGGGATTAGCGGCTACACCTTC. The whole variable domain, filled in from reference TRBV2 and TRBJ1-2, reads EPEVTQTPSHQVTQMGQEVILRCVPISNHLYFYWYRQILGQKVEFLVSFYNNEISEKSEIFDDQFSVERPDGSNFTLKIRSTKLEDSAMYFCASSELQGISGYTFGSGTRLTVV.

The genes are TRBV11-3 and TRBJ1-1, with 8 bases identical to TRBD1. V shed 6 bases, J shed 6 bases, and the junction held 15 bases outside the gene matches. Germline V gene sequence: CDR1 SGHNT, CDR2 YENEEA. The CDR3 loop spans 16 amino acids. Written as DNA, the CDR3 is TGTGCCAGCAGAGAGGGGGCCAGGGGGCTCCTCTCTGAAGCTTTCTTT. Protein: CASREGARGLLSEAFF.

This clone was picked up one time. The chain carries TRBV9 and TRBJ2-7; the D call may be TRBD1 or TRBD2 (5 bases each). Trimming left V 3 bases short and J 3 bases short, with 10 bases between. Germline loops: CDR1 SGDLS, CDR2 YYNGEE. CDR3 length: 13 amino acids. CDR3 DNA: TGTGCCAGCAGCGCGGGACCTAACTACGAGCAGTACTTC. Residues: CASSAGPNYEQYF. The full variable domain, completed using reference TRBV9 and TRBJ2-7, is DSGVTQTPKHLITATGQRVTLRCSPRSGDLSVYWYQQSLDQGLQFLIQYYNGEERAKGNILERFSAQQFPDLHSELNLSSLELGDSALYFCASSAGPNYEQYFGPGTRLTVT.

This clone was picked up a small number of times. This chain connects TRBV6-2 or TRBV6-3 to TRBJ2-4; D might be TRBD2 (5 bases). The V gene's germline CDR1 is MNHEY and CDR2 SVGEGT. This CDR3 is 14 amino acids long. V was pared by 5 bases and J by 8 bases, with 16 bases between. This chain's CDR3 is CASSDTSAEDIQYF. As DNA, the CDR3 is TGTGCCAGCAGTGACACCTCGGCGGAGGACATTCAGTACTTC.

CDR3 bases: TGTGCCAGCAGCCTCCCCGACAGTTCGACTGGAAACACCATATATTTT. The encoded protein is CASSLPDSSTGNTIYF. This sequence joins TRBV5-8 and TRBJ1-3, with TRBD1 as a possible D gene (5 bases). The V gene's germline CDR1 is SGHTS and CDR2 YDEGEE. The CDR3 is made up of 16 amino acids. The V gene lost 4 bases and the J gene lost 2 bases, with 16 bases spanning the gap.

This chain links TRBV28 with TRBJ2-7, with D unresolved. Trimming cost V 3 bases and J 1 base, with 10 bases left between them. The CDR3 has 14 amino acids. Germline lookup yields CDR1 MDHEN and CDR2 SYDVKM. For the CDR3, the DNA is TGTGCCAGCAGTTTCCTATTGGTGTCCTACGAGCAGTACTTC. Protein sequence: CASSFLLVSYEQYF.

This clone was observed once. V gene TRBV12-3 or TRBV12-4 combines with J gene TRBJ2-7, with 7 positions matching TRBD1. Unmatched junction bases numbered 6, after V lost 6 bases and J lost 4 bases. The CDR3 covers 13 residues. The CDR3 sequence is CASSPQGQYEQYF. The DNA of the CDR3 is TGTGCCAGCAGCCCTCAGGGACAGTACGAGCAGTACTTC.

This sequence joins TRBV12-3 or TRBV12-4 and TRBJ1-1; D is unclear. The V end lost 6 bases, the J end lost 7 bases, and 12 bases lay between the germline ends. The CDR3 has 12 residues. CDR3 nucleotides: TGTGCCAGCAGCCGAAGAGTGGGTGAAGCTTTCTTT. Amino acid sequence: CASSRRVGEAFF.

This rearrangement joins TRBV5-5 to TRBJ2-2; 9 bases are a match to TRBD1. The CDR3 contains 17 residues. Germline V gives CDR1 SGHKS, CDR2 YYEKEE (reference sequence). V lost 1 base and J lost 7; bases outside the gene matches: 11. The CDR3 protein is CASSLRFGTGSFGELFF. DNA for the CDR3: TGTGCCAGCAGCTTGCGCTTCGGGACAGGGAGTTTCGGGGAGCTGTTTTTT.

The genes are TRBV14 and TRBJ2-7; D is ambiguous. In germline, CDR1 is SGHDN, CDR2 FVKESK. V lost 4 bases to trimming and J lost 3 bases, with 4 bases between them. This CDR3 spans 11 amino acids. CDR3 sequence: CASSLYYEQYF. The DNA for the CDR3 is TGTGCCAGCAGCCTTTACTACGAGCAGTACTTC.

Points on this clone: Additional DNA sequences in this sample encode the identical CDR3. V is TRBV19 and J is TRBJ1-1; D unresolved. The ends were cut back, 3 bases at V and 0 bases at J, with 5 bases in the middle. This CDR3 has 13 amino acids. Germline V gene data show CDR1 as LNHDA and CDR2 as SQIVND (reference sequence). This chain's CDR3 is CASSIQMNTEAFF. CDR3 DNA: TGTGCCAGTAGTATCCAGATGAACACTGAAGCTTTCTTT.